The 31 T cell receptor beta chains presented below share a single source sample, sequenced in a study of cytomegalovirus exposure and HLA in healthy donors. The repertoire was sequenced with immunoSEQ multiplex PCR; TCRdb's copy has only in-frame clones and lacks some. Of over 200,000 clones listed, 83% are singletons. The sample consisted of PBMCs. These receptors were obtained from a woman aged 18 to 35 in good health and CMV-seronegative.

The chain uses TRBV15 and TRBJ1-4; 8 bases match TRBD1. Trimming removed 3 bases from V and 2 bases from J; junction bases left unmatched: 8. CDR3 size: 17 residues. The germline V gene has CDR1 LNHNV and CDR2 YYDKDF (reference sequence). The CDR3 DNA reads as TGTGCCACCAGCAGGGACTACAGGGGGTCCACTAATGAAAAACTGTTTTTT. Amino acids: CATSRDYRGSTNEKLFF.

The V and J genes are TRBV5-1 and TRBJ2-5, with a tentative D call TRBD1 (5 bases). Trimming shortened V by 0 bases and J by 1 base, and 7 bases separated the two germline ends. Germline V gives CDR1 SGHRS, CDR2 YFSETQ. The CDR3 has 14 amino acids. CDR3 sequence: CASSLGRVQETQYF. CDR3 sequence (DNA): TGCGCCAGCAGCTTGGGCAGGGTCCAAGAGACCCAGTACTTC.

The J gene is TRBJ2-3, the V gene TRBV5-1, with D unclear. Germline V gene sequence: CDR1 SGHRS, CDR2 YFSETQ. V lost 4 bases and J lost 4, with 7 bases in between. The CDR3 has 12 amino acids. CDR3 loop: CASSRRADTQYF. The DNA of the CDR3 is TGCGCCAGCAGCCGTCGGGCAGATACGCAGTATTTT.

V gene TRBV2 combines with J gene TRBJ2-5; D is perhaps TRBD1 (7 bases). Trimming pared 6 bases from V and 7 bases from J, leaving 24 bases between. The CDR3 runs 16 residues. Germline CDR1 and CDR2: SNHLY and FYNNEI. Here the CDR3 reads CASRGDREVVLGTQYF. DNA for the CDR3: TGTGCCAGCAGGGGAGACAGGGAGGTTGTGTTAGGGACCCAGTACTTC. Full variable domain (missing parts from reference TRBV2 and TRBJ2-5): EPEVTQTPSHQVTQMGQEVILRCVPISNHLYFYWYRQILGQKVEFLVSFYNNEISEKSEIFDDQFSVERPDGSNFTLKIRSTKLEDSAMYFCASRGDREVVLGTQYFGPGTRLLVL.

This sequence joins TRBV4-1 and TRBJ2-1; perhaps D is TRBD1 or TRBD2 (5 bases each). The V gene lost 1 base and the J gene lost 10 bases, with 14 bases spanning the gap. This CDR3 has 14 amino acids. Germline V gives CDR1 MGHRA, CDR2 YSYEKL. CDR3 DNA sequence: TGCGCCAGCAGCCAAGGCCGGGACCGACGAGAGCAGTTCTTC. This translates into CASSQGRDRREQFF.

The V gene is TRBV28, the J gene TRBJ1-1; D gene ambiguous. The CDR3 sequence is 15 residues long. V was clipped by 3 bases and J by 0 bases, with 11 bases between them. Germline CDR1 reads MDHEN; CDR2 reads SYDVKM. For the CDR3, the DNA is TGTGCCAGCAGTTTTGAGGGAAGCATGAACACTGAAGCTTTCTTT. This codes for CASSFEGSMNTEAFF.

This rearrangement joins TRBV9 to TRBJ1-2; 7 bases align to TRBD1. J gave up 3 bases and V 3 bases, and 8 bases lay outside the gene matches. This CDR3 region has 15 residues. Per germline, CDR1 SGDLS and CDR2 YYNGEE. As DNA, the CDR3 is TGTGCCAGCAGCGGAGGGACAGTTTCCGACTATGGCTACACCTTC. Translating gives CASSGGTVSDYGYTF.

The CDR3 is CASSPGSFGNEQYF. CDR3 nucleotide sequence: TGTGCCAGCTCACCAGGGTCTTTTGGTAACGAGCAGTACTTC. The chain combines TRBV18 with TRBJ2-7; unclear D gene. The germline V gene encodes CDR1 KGHSH and CDR2 LQKENI. Trimming shortened V by 2 bases and J by 5 bases, and 13 bases separated the two germline ends. This CDR3 comprises 14 residues.

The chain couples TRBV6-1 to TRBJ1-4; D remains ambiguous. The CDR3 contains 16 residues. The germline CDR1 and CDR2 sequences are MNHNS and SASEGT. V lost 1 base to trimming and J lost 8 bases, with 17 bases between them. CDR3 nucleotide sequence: TGTGCCAGCAGTGAAGAAGGTCCGCTCTTCGGGGAAAAACTGTTTTTT. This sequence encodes CASSEEGPLFGEKLFF.

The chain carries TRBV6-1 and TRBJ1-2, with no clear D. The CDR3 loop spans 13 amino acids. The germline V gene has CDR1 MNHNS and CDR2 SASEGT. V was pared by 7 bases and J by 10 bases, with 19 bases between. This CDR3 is CASISRRRLLYTF. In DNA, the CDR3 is TGTGCCAGCATATCAAGACGGCGGCTTCTCTACACCTTC.

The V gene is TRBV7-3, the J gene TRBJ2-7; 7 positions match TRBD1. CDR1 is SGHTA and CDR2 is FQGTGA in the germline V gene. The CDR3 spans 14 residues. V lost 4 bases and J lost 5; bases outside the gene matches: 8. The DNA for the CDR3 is TGTGCCAGCAGCTACGACAGGGCATCCCACGAGCAGTACTTC. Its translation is CASSYDRASHEQYF.

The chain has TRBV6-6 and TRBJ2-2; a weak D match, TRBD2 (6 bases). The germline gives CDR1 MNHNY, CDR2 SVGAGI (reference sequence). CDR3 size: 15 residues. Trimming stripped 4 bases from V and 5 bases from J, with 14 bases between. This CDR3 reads CASSSRDSGTGELFF. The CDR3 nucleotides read TGTGCCAGCAGTTCCCGGGACTCCGGGACCGGGGAGCTGTTTTTT.

The CDR3 DNA reads as TGTGCCAGCAGTTCCCCGGGACAGGGGTCCTATGGCTACACCTTC. It codes for CASSSPGQGSYGYTF. This chain connects TRBV6-6 to TRBJ1-2; 10 bases map to TRBD1. Germline V gives CDR1 MNHNY, CDR2 SVGAGI (reference sequence). The CDR3 totals 15 residues. With 4 bases clipped from V and 4 bases from J, the junction kept 6 bases outside the gene matches.

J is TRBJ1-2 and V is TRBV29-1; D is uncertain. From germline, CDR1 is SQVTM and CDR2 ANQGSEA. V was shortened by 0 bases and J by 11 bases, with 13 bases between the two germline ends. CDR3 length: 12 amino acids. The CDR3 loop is CSVEDLGRRYTF. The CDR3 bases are TGCAGCGTTGAAGATCTTGGCAGAAGATACACCTTC.

The CDR3 is CASSGDSYEQYF. CDR3 DNA sequence: TGTGCCAGCAGCGGGGACTCCTACGAGCAGTACTTC. This rearrangement joins TRBV11-1 to TRBJ2-7, with unresolved D. The CDR3 loop spans 12 amino acids. Per germline, CDR1 SGHAT and CDR2 FQDESV (reference sequence). The germline V and J ends were trimmed by 5 bases and 0 bases, with 5 bases remaining between them.

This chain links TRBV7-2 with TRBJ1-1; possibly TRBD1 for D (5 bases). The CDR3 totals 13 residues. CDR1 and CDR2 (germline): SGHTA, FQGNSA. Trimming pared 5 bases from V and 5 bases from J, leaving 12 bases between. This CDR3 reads CASSTDRRTEAFF. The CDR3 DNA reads TGTGCCAGCAGCACCGACAGACGAACTGAAGCTTTCTTT.

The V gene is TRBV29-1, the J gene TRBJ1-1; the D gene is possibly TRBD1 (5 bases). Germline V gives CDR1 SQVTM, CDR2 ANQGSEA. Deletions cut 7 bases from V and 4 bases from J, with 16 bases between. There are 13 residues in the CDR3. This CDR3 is CSAHWGGSTEAFF. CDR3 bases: TGCAGCGCACATTGGGGGGGGAGCACTGAAGCTTTCTTT.

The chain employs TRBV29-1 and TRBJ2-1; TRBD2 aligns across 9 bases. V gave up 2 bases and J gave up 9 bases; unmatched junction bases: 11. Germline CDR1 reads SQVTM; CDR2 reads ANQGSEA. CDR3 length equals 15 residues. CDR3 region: CSVEFAGGLRGEQFF. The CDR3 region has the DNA TGCAGCGTTGAATTCGCGGGAGGGTTACGCGGTGAGCAGTTCTTC.

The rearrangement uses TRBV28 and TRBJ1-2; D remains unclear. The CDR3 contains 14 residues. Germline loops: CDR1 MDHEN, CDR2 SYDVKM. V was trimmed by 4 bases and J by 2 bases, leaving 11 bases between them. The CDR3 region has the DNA TGTGCCAGCAGTTCCCAACAGACGAACTATGGCTACACCTTC. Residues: CASSSQQTNYGYTF.

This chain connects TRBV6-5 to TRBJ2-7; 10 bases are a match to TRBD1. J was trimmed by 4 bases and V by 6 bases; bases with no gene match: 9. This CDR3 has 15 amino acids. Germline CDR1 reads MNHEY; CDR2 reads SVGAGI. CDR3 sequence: CASSPGTGVAYEQYF. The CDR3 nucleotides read TGTGCCAGCAGCCCCGGGACAGGGGTTGCGTACGAGCAGTACTTC.

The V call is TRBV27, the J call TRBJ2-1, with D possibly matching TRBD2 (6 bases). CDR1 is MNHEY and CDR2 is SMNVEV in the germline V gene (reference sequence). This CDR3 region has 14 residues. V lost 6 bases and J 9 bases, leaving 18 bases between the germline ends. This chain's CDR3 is CASRTPGLDIEQFF. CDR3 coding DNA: TGTGCCAGCAGAACCCCGGGACTGGATATTGAGCAGTTCTTC.

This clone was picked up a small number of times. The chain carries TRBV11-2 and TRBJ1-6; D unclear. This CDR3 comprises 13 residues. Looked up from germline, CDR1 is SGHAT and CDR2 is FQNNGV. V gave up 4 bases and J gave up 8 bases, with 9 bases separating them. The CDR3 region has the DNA TGTGCCAGCAGCTCGGGGTTGGATTCACCCCTCCACTTT. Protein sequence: CASSSGLDSPLHF.

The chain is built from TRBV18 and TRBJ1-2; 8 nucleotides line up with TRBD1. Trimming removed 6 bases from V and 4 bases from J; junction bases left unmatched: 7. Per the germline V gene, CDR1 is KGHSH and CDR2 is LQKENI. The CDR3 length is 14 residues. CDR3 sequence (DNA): TGTGCCAGCTCGCCCGACAGGGGTATCTATGGCTACACCTTC. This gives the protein CASSPDRGIYGYTF. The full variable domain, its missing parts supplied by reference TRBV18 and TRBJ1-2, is NAGVMQNPRHLVRRRGQEARLRCSPMKGHSHVYWYRQLPEEGLKFMVYLQKENIIDESGMPKERFSAEFPKEGPSILRIQQVVRGDSAAYFCASSPDRGIYGYTFGSGTRLTVV.

As DNA, the CDR3 is TGTGCCAGCAGCGCGGGACAGTGGGCCGAAAAACTGTTTTTT. This sequence encodes CASSAGQWAEKLFF. The chain has TRBV13 and TRBJ1-4; 7 positions match TRBD1. Looked up from germline, CDR1 is PRHDT and CDR2 is FYEKMQ (reference sequence). The CDR3 is 14 amino acids. V shed 5 bases and J 8 bases; nucleotides not matched to a gene: 8.

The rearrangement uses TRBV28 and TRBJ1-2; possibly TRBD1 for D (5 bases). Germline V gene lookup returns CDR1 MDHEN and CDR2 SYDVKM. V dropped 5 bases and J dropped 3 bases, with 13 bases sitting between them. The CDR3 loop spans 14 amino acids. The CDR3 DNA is TGTGCCAGCAGTCCCCTGGGAGGGGACTATGGCTACACCTTC. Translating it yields CASSPLGGDYGYTF.

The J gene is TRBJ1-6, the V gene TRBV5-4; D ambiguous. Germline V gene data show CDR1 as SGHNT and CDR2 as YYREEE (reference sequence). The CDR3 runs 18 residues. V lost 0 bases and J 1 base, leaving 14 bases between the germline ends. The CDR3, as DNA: TGTGCCAGCAGCTTGGCCCCAACCCCGGGATCCTATAATTCACCCCTCCACTTT. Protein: CASSLAPTPGSYNSPLHF.

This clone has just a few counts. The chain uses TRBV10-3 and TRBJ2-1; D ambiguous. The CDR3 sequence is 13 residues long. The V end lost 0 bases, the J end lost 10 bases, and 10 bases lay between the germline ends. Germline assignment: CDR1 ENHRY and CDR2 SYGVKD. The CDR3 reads CAISESLGMEQFF. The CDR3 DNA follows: TGTGCCATCAGTGAGTCTCTAGGAATGGAGCAGTTCTTC.

In DNA form, the CDR3 reads TGTGCCAGTAGTCCGGGACAAGTTTTCAATGAGCAGTTCTTC. Its protein is CASSPGQVFNEQFF. The chain links TRBV19 to TRBJ2-1; perhaps TRBD1 as D (6 bases). Germline V gene sequence: CDR1 LNHDA, CDR2 SQIVND (reference sequence). This CDR3 is built from 14 residues. The V end was cut by 5 bases, the J end by 6 bases, with 14 bases between.

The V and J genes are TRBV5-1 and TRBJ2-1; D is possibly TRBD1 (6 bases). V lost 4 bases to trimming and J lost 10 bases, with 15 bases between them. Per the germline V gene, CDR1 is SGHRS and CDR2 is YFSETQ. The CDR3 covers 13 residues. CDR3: CASSTYQGLEQFF. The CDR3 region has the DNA TGCGCCAGCAGCACCTACCAGGGGTTAGAGCAGTTCTTC.

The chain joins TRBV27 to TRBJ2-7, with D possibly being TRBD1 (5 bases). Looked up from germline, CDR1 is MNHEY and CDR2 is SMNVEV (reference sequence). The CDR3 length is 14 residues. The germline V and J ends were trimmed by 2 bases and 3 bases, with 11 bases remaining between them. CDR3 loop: CASSLIGESYEQYF. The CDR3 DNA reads TGTGCCAGCAGTTTAATAGGGGAAAGCTACGAGCAGTACTTC.

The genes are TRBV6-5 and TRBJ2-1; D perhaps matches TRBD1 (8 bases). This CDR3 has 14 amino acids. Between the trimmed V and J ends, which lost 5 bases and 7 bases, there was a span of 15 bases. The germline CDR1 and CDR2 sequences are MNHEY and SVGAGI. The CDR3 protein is CASSRGQGGNEQFF. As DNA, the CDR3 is TGTGCCAGCAGTCGCGGACAGGGAGGGAATGAGCAGTTCTTC.